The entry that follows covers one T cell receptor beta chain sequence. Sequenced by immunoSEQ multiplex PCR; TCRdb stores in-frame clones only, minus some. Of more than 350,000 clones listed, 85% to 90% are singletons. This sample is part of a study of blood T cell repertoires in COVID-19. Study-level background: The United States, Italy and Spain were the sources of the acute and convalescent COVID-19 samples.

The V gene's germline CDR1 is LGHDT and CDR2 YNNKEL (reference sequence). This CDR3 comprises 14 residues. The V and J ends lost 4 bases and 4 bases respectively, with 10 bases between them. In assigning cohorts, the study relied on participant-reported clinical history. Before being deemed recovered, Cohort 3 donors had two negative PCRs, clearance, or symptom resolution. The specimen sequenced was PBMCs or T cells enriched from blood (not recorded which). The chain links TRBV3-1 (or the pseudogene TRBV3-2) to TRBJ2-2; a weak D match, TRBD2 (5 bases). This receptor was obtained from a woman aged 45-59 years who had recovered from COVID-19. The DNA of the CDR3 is TGTGCCAGCAGCCCACGGACTTCCACCGGGGAGCTGTTTTTT. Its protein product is CASSPRTSTGELFF.